This T cell receptor (beta chain) was recovered during a study of blood T cells in healthy people across ages. Germline V CDR1 and CDR2: SGHRS, YFSETQ. The CDR3 is 12 amino acids. With 0 bases removed from V and 10 bases from J, the gap between germline ends came to 10 bases. A second PCR, run for about 7 to 11 cycles, used a sample-barcoded 5' primer plus a J-beta primer mix. TCRdb redid the calling of the 5' RACE reads with MiXCR, one entry per CDR3 protein. The table lists about 800,000 distinct CDR3 sequences, 25% of them singletons. This clonotype was counted between two and nine times. This sample also belongs to another study, concerning T cells of mothers and their children. As reported in that work: Clones that were microchimeric and persistent were not detected among T cells.

Sequencing was performed on blood. The TCR comes from a boy aged 10-17 years in good health. The V and J genes are TRBV5-1 and TRBJ1-1; TRBD1 might be the D (5 bases). CDR3: CASSLEGEAAFF. CDR3 in DNA: TGCGCCAGCAGCTTGGAAGGGGAAGCAGCTTTCTTT.